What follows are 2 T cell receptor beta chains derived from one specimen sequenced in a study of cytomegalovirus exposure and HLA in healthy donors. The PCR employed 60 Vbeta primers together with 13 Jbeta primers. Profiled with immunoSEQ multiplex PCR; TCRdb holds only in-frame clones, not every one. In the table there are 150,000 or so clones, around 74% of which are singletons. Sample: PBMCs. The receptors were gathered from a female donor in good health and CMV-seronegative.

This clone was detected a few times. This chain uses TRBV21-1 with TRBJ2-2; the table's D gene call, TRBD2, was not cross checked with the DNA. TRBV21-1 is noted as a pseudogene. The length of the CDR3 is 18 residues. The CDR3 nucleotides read TGTGCCAGCAGCAAATTTGGCCCTAGCGGGGTAGGGACCGGGGAGCTGTTTTTT. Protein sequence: CASSKFGPSGVGTGELFF.

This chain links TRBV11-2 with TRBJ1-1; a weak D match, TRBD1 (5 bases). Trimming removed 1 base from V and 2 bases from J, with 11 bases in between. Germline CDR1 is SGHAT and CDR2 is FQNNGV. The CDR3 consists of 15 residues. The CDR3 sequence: CASSLGHRLNTEAFF. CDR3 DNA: TGTGCCAGCAGCTTAGGTCACAGGCTTAACACTGAAGCTTTCTTT.